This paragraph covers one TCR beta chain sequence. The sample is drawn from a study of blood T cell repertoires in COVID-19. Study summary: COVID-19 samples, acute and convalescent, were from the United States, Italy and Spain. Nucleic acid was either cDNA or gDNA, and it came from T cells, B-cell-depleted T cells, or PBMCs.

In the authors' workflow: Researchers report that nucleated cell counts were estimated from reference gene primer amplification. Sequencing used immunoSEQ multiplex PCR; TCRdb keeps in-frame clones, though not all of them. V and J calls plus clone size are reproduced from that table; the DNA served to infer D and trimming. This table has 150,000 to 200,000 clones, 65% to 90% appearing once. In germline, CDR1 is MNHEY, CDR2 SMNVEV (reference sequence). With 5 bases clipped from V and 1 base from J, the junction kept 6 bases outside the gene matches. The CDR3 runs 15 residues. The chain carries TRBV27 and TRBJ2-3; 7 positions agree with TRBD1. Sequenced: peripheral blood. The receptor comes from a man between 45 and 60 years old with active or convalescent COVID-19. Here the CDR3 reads CASSVQGRGTDTQYF. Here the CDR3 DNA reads TGTGCCAGCAGTGTACAGGGGCGCGGCACAGATACGCAGTATTTT.